The 14 T cell receptor beta chains below all came from one sample that was sequenced in a study of blood T cell repertoires in COVID-19. Profiled with immunoSEQ multiplex PCR; TCRdb holds only in-frame clones, not every one. The sample consists of fewer than 450,000 clones, around nine tenths of them appearing once. Sequencing was performed on peripheral blood. The receptors shown here come from a woman aged 65 to 85 with COVID-19, enrolled during active disease.

The CDR3 DNA follows: TGCGCCAGCAGCCAGGACAGTAGCACAGATACGCAGTATTTT. Encoded protein: CASSQDSSTDTQYF. The gene calls are TRBV5-1 and TRBJ2-3; D may be TRBD1 (6 bases). This CDR3 is 14 amino acids long. CDR1 is SGHRS, CDR2 YFSETQ, per germline. V shed 4 bases and J shed 0 bases, with 9 bases lying between them. Looking up the rest from reference TRBV5-1 and TRBJ2-3 gives the full variable domain: KAGVTQTPRYLIKTRGQQVTLSCSPISGHRSVSWYQQTPGQGLQFLFEYFSETQRNKGNFPGRFSGRQFSNSRSEMNVSTLELGDSALYLCASSQDSSTDTQYFGPGTRLTVL.

This clone has only one observation. V gene TRBV5-4 combines with J gene TRBJ1-1; D gene ambiguous. V was pared by 2 bases and J by 4 bases, with 24 bases between. The germline gives CDR1 SGHNT, CDR2 YYREEE (reference sequence). The CDR3 totals 18 residues. This CDR3 reads CASSLDPDFTLSGTEAFF. CDR3 nucleotides: TGTGCCAGCAGCTTAGATCCAGATTTCACCCTTTCGGGCACTGAAGCTTTCTTT.

The chain employs TRBV24-1 and TRBJ2-3; 8 positions match TRBD1. J lost 5 bases, V lost 3 bases, and 6 bases had no gene match. Germline CDR1 KGHDR, CDR2 SFDVKD. This CDR3 has 15 residues. The CDR3 is CATSDPDRDKDTQYF. The CDR3 DNA is TGTGCCACCAGTGATCCGGACAGGGACAAAGATACGCAGTATTTT.

The rearrangement uses TRBV5-6 and TRBJ1-6, with 7 bases fitting TRBD1. Losses at the gene ends were 4 bases for V and 4 bases for J; bases not matched to a gene: 5. CDR1 is SGHDT, CDR2 YYEEEE, per germline. This CDR3 is 15 amino acids long. The CDR3 sequence is CASSIRTGYNSPLHF. As DNA, the CDR3 is TGTGCCAGCAGCATCCGGACAGGATATAATTCACCCCTCCACTTT.

This rearrangement joins TRBV27 to TRBJ1-2; no firm D call. The germline gives CDR1 MNHEY, CDR2 SMNVEV (reference sequence). The CDR3 consists of 14 residues. V lost 3 bases to trimming and J lost 5 bases, with 13 bases between them. The CDR3 DNA reads as TGTGCCAGCAGTTTCGGAGGGATGGGGTATGGCTACACCTTC. It codes for CASSFGGMGYGYTF.

V gene TRBV5-4 combines with J gene TRBJ1-2; D remains ambiguous. The CDR3 totals 12 residues. The germline V and J ends were trimmed by 0 bases and 7 bases, with 7 bases remaining between them. Germline CDR1 and CDR2: SGHNT and YYREEE (reference sequence). CDR3 sequence: CASSLDSLGYTF. CDR3 DNA sequence: TGTGCCAGCAGCTTGGACAGTCTTGGCTACACCTTC.

The V call is TRBV7-2, the J call TRBJ1-3; no reliable D call. V gave up 3 bases and J gave up 4 bases, with 10 bases separating them. The CDR3 consists of 14 residues. CDR1 SGHTA and CDR2 FQGNSA come from the germline V gene. CDR3 residues: CASSFGFLGNTIYF. The CDR3 DNA reads TGTGCCAGCAGCTTTGGCTTTCTGGGAAACACCATATATTTT. Full variable domain (rest looked up from reference TRBV7-2 and TRBJ1-3): GAGVSQSPSNKVTEKGKDVELRCDPISGHTALYWYRQSLGQGLEFLIYFQGNSAPDKSGLPSDRFSAERTGGSVSTLTIQRTQQEDSAVYLCASSFGFLGNTIYFGEGSWLTVV.

The chain is built from TRBV19 and TRBJ1-5, with D possibly being TRBD1 (6 bases). The CDR3 spans 15 residues. With 5 bases removed from V and 4 bases from J, the gap between germline ends came to 15 bases. The germline V gene encodes CDR1 LNHDA and CDR2 SQIVND (reference sequence). As DNA, the CDR3 is TGTGCCAGTAGTTTATACGGACAGCCAAATCAGCCCCAGCATTTT. It yields the protein CASSLYGQPNQPQHF.

The chain uses TRBV2 and TRBJ1-4; D unresolved. The CDR3 is 10 amino acids. Trimming removed 6 bases at V and 8 bases at J, with 4 bases between. Germline CDR1 reads SNHLY; CDR2 reads FYNNEI. Written as DNA, the CDR3 is TGTGCCAGCAGGGGCGAAAAACTGTTTTTT. It codes for CASRGEKLFF.

This chain connects TRBV2 to TRBJ1-5; D is undetermined. Germline CDR1 SNHLY, CDR2 FYNNEI. Trimming removed 2 bases from V and 0 bases from J, with 5 bases in between. The CDR3 covers 14 residues. CDR3 in amino acids: CASSESNSNQPQHF. DNA of the CDR3: TGTGCCAGCAGTGAAAGCAATAGCAATCAGCCCCAGCATTTT.

This chain joins TRBV2 and TRBJ1-2; 8 bases map to TRBD1. The CDR3 has 14 residues. The germline gives CDR1 SNHLY, CDR2 FYNNEI. V trimming: 9 bases; J trimming: 1 base; junction bases outside the gene matches: 7. CDR3 sequence: CASNTGGRNYGYTF. CDR3 DNA: TGTGCCAGTAATACAGGGGGACGTAACTATGGCTACACCTTC.

The chain couples TRBV6-2 or TRBV6-3 to TRBJ1-2, with TRBD1 matching 9 bases. Germline values: CDR1 MNHEY, CDR2 SVGEGT. CDR3 length: 14 amino acids. V trimming: 1 base; J trimming: 6 bases; junction bases outside the gene matches: 3. The CDR3 DNA reads as TGTGCCAGCAGTTACTTAGGACAGGGGAATGGCTACACCTTC. It codes for CASSYLGQGNGYTF.

There are many counts of this clone. V usage is TRBV10-1 and J usage is TRBJ1-6; unclear D gene. Germline values: CDR1 WNHNN, CDR2 SYGVQD (reference sequence). V was clipped by 2 bases and J by 7 bases, with 9 bases between them. The CDR3 runs to 14 residues. This CDR3 reads CASSEAVRNSPLHF. The CDR3, as DNA: TGCGCCAGCAGTGAGGCAGTGCGGAATTCACCCCTCCACTTT.

The chain couples TRBV7-9 to TRBJ2-5; D call uncertain. Germline V gene lookup returns CDR1 SEHNR and CDR2 FQNEAQ (reference sequence). The V gene lost 2 bases and the J gene lost 5 bases, with 9 bases spanning the gap. This CDR3 region has 13 residues. CDR3 coding DNA: TGTGCCAGCAGCTTATTGGTTCAGGAGACCCAGTACTTC. Protein: CASSLLVQETQYF.